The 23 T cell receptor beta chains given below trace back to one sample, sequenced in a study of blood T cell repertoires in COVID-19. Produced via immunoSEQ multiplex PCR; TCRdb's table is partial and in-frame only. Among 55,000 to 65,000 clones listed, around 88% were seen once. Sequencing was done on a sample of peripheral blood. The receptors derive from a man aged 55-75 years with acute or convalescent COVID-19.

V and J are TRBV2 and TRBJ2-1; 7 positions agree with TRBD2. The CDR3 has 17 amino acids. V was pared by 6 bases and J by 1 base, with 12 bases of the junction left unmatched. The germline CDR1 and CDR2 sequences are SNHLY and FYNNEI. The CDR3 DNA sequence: TGTGCCAGCAGCGCCAACTGGGGGGGATTTTCCTACAATGAGCAGTTCTTC. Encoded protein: CASSANWGGFSYNEQFF.

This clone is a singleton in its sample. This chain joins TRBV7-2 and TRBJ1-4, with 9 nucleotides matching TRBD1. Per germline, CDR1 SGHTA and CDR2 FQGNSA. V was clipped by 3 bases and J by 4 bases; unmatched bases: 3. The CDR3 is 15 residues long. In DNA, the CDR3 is TGTGCCAGCAGCTTCCGGGACAGGGATAATGAAAAACTGTTTTTT. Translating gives CASSFRDRDNEKLFF. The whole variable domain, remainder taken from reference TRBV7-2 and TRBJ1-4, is GAGVSQSPSNKVTEKGKDVELRCDPISGHTALYWYRQSLGQGLEFLIYFQGNSAPDKSGLPSDRFSAERTGGSVSTLTIQRTQQEDSAVYLCASSFRDRDNEKLFFGSGTQLSVL.

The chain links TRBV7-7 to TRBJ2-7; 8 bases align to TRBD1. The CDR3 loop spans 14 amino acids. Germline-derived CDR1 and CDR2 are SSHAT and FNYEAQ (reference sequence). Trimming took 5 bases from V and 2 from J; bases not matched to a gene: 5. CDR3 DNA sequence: TGTGCCAGCAGCCCAGGACAGGGTACCTACGAGCAGTACTTC. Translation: CASSPGQGTYEQYF.

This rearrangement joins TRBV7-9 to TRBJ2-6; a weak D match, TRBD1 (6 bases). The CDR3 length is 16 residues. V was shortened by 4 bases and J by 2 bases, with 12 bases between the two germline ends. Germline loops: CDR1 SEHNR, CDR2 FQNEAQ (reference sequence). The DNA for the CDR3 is TGTGCCAGCAGCTATGTACAGGGCGCTGGGGCCAACGTCCTGACTTTC. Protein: CASSYVQGAGANVLTF. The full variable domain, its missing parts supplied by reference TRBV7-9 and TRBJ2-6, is DTGVSQNPRHKITKRGQNVTFRCDPISEHNRLYWYRQTLGQGPEFLTYFQNEAQLEKSRLLSDRFSAERPKGSFSTLEIQRTEQGDSAMYLCASSYVQGAGANVLTFGAGSRLTVL.

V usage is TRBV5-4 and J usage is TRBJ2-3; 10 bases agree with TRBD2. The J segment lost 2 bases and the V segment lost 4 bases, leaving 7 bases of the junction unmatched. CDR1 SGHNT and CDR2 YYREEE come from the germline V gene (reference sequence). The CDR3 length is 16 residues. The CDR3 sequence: CASSPRTSGYTDTQYF. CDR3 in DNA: TGTGCCAGCAGCCCGAGGACTAGCGGCTACACAGATACGCAGTATTTT.

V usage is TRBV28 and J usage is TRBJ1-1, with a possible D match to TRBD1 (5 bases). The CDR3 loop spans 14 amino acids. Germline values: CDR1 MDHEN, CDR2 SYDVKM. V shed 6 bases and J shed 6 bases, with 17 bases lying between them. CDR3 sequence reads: CASSPLTWGAEAFF. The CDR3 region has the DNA TGTGCCAGCAGCCCTTTGACGTGGGGGGCTGAAGCTTTCTTT.

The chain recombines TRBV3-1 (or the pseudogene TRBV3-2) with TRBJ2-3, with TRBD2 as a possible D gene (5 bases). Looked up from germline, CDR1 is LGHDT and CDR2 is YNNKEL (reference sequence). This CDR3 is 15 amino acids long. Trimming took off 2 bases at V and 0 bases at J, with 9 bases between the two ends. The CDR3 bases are TGTGCCAGCAGCCAACTAGCCCCGAGCACAGATACGCAGTATTTT. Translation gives CASSQLAPSTDTQYF.

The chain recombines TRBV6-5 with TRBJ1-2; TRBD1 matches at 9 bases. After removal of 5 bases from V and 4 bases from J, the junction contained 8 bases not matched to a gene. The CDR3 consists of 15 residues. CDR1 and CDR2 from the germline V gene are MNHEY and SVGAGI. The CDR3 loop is CASSPEGDRVYGYTF. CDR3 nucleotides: TGTGCCAGCAGTCCCGAAGGGGACAGGGTCTATGGCTACACCTTC.

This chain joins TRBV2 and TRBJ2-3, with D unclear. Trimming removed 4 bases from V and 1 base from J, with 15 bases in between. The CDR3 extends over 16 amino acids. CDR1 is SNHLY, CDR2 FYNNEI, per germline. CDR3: CASSGNRIGGTDTQYF. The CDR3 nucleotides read TGTGCCAGCAGTGGGAACCGGATAGGAGGCACAGATACGCAGTATTTT.

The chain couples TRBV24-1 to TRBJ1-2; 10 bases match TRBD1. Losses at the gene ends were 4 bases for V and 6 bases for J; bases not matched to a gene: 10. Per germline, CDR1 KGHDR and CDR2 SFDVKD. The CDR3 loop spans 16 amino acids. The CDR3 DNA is TGTGCCACCAGTGACCCTACGACAGGGGGCGCAGATGGCTACACCTTC. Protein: CATSDPTTGGADGYTF.

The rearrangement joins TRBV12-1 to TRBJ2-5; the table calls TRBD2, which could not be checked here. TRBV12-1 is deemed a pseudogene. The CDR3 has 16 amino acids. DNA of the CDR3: TGTGCCAGCAGCTTTGCAACTAGAGCGGGCTGGGGGACCCAGTACTTC. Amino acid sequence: CASSFATRAGWGTQYF.

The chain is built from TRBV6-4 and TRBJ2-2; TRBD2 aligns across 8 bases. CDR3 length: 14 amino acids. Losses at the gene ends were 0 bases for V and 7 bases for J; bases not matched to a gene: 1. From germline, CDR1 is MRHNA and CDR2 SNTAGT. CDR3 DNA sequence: TGTGCCAGCAGTGACTCAGCGGGAGTCGGGGAGCTGTTTTTT. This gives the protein CASSDSAGVGELFF.

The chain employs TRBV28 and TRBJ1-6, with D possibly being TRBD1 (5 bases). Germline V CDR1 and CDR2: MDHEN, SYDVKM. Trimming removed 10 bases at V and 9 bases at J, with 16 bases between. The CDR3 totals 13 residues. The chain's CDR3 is CANRQRIGSPLHF. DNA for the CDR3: TGTGCCAACCGACAGCGAATAGGTTCACCCCTCCACTTT. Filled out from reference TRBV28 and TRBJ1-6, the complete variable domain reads DVKVTQSSRYLVKRTGEKVFLECVQDMDHENMFWYRQDPGLGLRLIYFSYDVKMKEKGDIPEGYSVSREKKERFSLILESASTNQTSMYLCANRQRIGSPLHFGNGTRLTVT.

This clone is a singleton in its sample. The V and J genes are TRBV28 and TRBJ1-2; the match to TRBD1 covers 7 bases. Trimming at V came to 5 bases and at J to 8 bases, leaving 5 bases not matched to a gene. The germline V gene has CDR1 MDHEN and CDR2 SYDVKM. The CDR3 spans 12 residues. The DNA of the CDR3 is TGTGCCAGCAGTGGGGACAGAATGGGCTACACCTTC. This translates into CASSGDRMGYTF.

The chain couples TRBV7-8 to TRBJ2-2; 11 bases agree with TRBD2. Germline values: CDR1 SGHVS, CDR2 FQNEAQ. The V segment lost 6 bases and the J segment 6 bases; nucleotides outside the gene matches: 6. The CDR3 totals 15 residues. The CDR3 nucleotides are TGTGCCAGCAGTTCCCGGGGACTAGCGGCCGGGGAGCTGTTTTTT. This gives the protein CASSSRGLAAGELFF. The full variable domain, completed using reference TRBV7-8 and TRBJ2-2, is GAGVSQSPRYKVAKRGQDVALRCDPISGHVSLFWYQQALGQGPEFLTYFQNEAQLDKSGLPSDRFFAERPEGSVSTLKIQRTQQEDSAVYLCASSSRGLAAGELFFGEGSRLTVL.

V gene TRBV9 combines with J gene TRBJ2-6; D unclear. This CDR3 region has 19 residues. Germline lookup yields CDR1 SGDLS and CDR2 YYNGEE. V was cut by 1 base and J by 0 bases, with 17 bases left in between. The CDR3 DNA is TGTGCCAGCAGCGTACCGGGTCCCCTCCTTAGCTCTGGGGCCAACGTCCTGACTTTC. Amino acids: CASSVPGPLLSSGANVLTF.

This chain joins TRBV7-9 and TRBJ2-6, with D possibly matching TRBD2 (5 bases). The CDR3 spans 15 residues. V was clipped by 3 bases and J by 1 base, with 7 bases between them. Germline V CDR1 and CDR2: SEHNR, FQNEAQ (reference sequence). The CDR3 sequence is CASSLRASGANVLTF. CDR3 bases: TGTGCCAGCAGCTTGAGGGCATCTGGGGCCAACGTCCTGACTTTC.

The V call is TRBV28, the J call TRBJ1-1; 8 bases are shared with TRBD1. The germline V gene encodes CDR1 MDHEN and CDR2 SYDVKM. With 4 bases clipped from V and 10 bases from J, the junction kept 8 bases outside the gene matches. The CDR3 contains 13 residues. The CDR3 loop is CASSSQFRGRAFF. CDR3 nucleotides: TGTGCCAGCAGTTCTCAATTCAGGGGGCGAGCTTTCTTT.

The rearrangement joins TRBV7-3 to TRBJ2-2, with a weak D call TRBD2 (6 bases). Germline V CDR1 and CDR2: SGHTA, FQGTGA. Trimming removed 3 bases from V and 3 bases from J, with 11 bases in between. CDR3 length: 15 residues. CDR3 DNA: TGTGCCAGCAGCTTGAGGAGGGTCGACACCGGGGAGCTGTTTTTT. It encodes CASSLRRVDTGELFF.

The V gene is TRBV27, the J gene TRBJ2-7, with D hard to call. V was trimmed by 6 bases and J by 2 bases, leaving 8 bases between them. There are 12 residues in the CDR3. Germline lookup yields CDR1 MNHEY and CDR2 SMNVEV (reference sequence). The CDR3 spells CASSPGTYEQYF. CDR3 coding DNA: TGTGCCAGCAGCCCAGGAACCTACGAGCAGTACTTC.

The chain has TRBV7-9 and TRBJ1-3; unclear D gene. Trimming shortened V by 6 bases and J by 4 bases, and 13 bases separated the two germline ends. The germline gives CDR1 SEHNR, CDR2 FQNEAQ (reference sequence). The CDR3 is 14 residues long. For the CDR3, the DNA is TGTGCCAGCAGTTCACTTCGGGAGGGAAACACCATATATTTT. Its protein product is CASSSLREGNTIYF.

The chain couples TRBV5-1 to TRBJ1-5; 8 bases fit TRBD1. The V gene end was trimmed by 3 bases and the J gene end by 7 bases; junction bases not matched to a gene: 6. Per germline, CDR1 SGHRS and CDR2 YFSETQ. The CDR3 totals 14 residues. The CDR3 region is CASSSGGGEQPQHF. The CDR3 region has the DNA TGCGCCAGCAGCTCAGGGGGCGGAGAACAGCCCCAGCATTTT. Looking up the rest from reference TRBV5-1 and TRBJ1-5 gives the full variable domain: KAGVTQTPRYLIKTRGQQVTLSCSPISGHRSVSWYQQTPGQGLQFLFEYFSETQRNKGNFPGRFSGRQFSNSRSEMNVSTLELGDSALYLCASSSGGGEQPQHFGDGTRLSIL.

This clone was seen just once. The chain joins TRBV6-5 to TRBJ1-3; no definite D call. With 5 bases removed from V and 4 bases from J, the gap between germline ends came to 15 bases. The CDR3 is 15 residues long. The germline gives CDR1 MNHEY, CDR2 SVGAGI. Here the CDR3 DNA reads TGTGCCAGCAGTATCTTCCGGGAGGGAGGAAACACCATATATTTT. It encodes CASSIFREGGNTIYF.